A single sample is the source of the 2 T cell receptor beta chains below, sequenced in a study of T cell repertoires in cytomegalovirus infection. The antigens for these receptors are not known. One entry per CDR3 protein results from TCRdb running MiXCR on the reads. The sample has some 800,000 distinct CDR3 sequences; roughly 28% are singletons. The sample here was cultured CD8+ T cells from PBMCs, taken from culture after CMV antigen stimulation. Source of these receptors: a human donor in good health (CMV status not recorded). Some clones in this sample may be carry-over from other donors' samples.

This chain uses TRBV12-3 or TRBV12-4 with TRBJ2-1; TRBD1 might be the D (5 bases). V dropped 6 bases and J dropped 8 bases, with 17 bases sitting between them. This CDR3 is 14 amino acids long. The CDR3 nucleotides are TGTGCCAGCAGCCTAATGGCAGGGTCGGATGAGCAGTTCTTC. It yields the protein CASSLMAGSDEQFF.

In its sample, this clonotype was seen a few times. This chain uses TRBV15 with TRBJ2-7; no definite D call. Trimming removed 1 base at V and 1 base at J, with 8 bases between. The length of the CDR3 is 14 residues. Germline assignment: CDR1 LNHNV and CDR2 YYDKDF (reference sequence). CDR3 sequence: CATSRGLGSYEQYV. In nucleotides, the CDR3 is TGTGCCACCAGCAGAGGATTGGGGTCCTACGAGCAGTACGTC.